These 32 T cell receptor beta chains were sequenced from one sample in a study of blood T cell repertoires in COVID-19 (dated by TCRdb to between 2020 and 2021). Libraries were prepared through the immunoSEQ multiplex PCR assay. Sourced from immuneACCESS, this table was stored by TCRdb with only in-frame sequences that have V and J called. A share of the clones is absent; for the studies checked, an unresolved V gene accounts for under half, and the remainder has no known explanation. This sample is represented by around 72,000 clones; around 90% of them were singletons. Of the sample, over 10% falls within the top ten clones. Material for sequencing was peripheral blood. These receptor sequences come from a human donor with active COVID-19. The donor label of this sample is uncertain.

This chain links TRBV11-3 with TRBJ2-6, with D perhaps TRBD1 (6 bases). In germline, CDR1 is SGHNT, CDR2 YENEEA. This CDR3 region has 15 residues. Trimming shortened V by 5 bases and J by 9 bases, and 17 bases separated the two germline ends. This chain's CDR3 is CASSTSTGIGNVLTF. The CDR3 DNA reads as TGTGCCAGCAGCACCAGCACAGGGATAGGCAACGTCCTGACTTTC.

V and J are TRBV3-1 (or the pseudogene TRBV3-2) and TRBJ1-2, with D possibly TRBD1 on 5 matching bases. This CDR3 contains 16 residues. The germline CDR1 and CDR2 sequences are LGHDT and YNNKEL (reference sequence). The V and J ends lost 5 bases and 3 bases respectively, with 19 bases between them. The CDR3 nucleotides are TGTGCCAGCAGCGCCGCAAGCAGGGAAATCGACTATGGCTACACCTTC. It encodes CASSAASREIDYGYTF.

The chain couples TRBV9 to TRBJ2-7; maybe TRBD1 (5 bases). From germline, CDR1 is SGDLS and CDR2 YYNGEE. V was shortened by 2 bases and J by 0 bases, with 9 bases between the two germline ends. CDR3 length equals 14 residues. CDR3 DNA: TGTGCCAGCAGCGTGACAGATATCTCCTACGAGCAGTACTTC. As protein: CASSVTDISYEQYF.

The chain carries TRBV3-1 (or the pseudogene TRBV3-2) and TRBJ1-3; D unclear. From germline, CDR1 is LGHDT and CDR2 YNNKEL (reference sequence). V lost 5 bases to trimming and J lost 0 bases, with 14 bases between them. The CDR3 has 16 residues. CDR3 in amino acids: CASSNRGGYSGNTIYF. CDR3 coding DNA: TGTGCCAGCAGCAACCGAGGTGGATACTCTGGAAACACCATATATTTT.

The rearrangement uses TRBV5-8 and TRBJ1-1; D perhaps matches TRBD1 (5 bases). In germline, CDR1 is SGHTS, CDR2 YDEGEE. The CDR3 runs 15 residues. Trimming pared 3 bases from V and 1 base from J, leaving 13 bases between. CDR3 sequence: CASSSRRGPNTEAFF. CDR3 sequence (DNA): TGTGCCAGCAGCTCACGGCGGGGCCCGAACACTGAAGCTTTCTTT. The variable domain in full, with the rest retrieved from reference TRBV5-8 and TRBJ1-1, is EAGVTQSPTHLIKTRGQQATLRCSPISGHTSVYWYQQALGLGLQFLLWYDEGEERNRGNFPPRFSGRQFPNYSSELNVNALELEDSALYLCASSSRRGPNTEAFFGQGTRLTVV.

This clone was seen once. J is TRBJ1-5 and V is TRBV18; no clear D. The germline V and J ends were trimmed by 6 bases and 3 bases, with 12 bases remaining between them. Germline V gene lookup returns CDR1 KGHSH and CDR2 LQKENI. This CDR3 comprises 14 residues. Here the CDR3 reads CASSPPRVNQPQHF. In DNA, the CDR3 is TGTGCCAGCTCCCCGCCCCGGGTCAATCAGCCCCAGCATTTT.

V and J are TRBV21-1 and TRBJ2-7; TRBD1, the table's D call, lacks a check against the DNA. TRBV21-1 is reported as a pseudogene. The CDR3 is made up of 14 amino acids. CDR3 DNA: TGTGCCAGCAGCACCCTGGGACAGGGGACCGAGCAGTACTTC. Translating it yields CASSTLGQGTEQYF.

This chain uses TRBV24-1 with TRBJ1-2, with TRBD1 matching 10 bases. CDR1 is KGHDR, CDR2 SFDVKD, per germline. With 4 bases clipped from V and 8 bases from J, the junction kept 6 bases outside the gene matches. CDR3 length: 14 amino acids. The CDR3, as DNA: TGTGCCACCAGTGACGCCGGGACAGGGGAAGGCTACACCTTC. This encodes CATSDAGTGEGYTF.

V is TRBV7-2 and J is TRBJ1-5; D is ambiguous. The CDR3 extends over 12 amino acids. Germline V lookup: CDR1 SGHTA, CDR2 FQGNSA. V was shortened by 2 bases and J by 4 bases, with 3 bases between the two germline ends. The CDR3 nucleotides read TGTGCCAGCAGCTTACTGAATCAGCCCCAGCATTTT. It translates to CASSLLNQPQHF.

A single count supports this clone. The rearrangement joins TRBV28 to TRBJ2-7, with TRBD2 as a possible D gene (5 bases). V lost 7 bases and J 0 bases, leaving 13 bases between the germline ends. CDR3 length equals 14 residues. The germline V gene encodes CDR1 MDHEN and CDR2 SYDVKM. Written as DNA, the CDR3 is TGTGCCAGCACCGACGGACTCTTCTCCTACGAGCAGTACTTC. It codes for CASTDGLFSYEQYF.

This clone came up a few times. This chain joins TRBV9 and TRBJ1-1; 10 bases line up with TRBD1. This CDR3 is built from 15 residues. Trimming cost V 4 bases and J 6 bases; bases outside gene matches: 9. CDR1 is SGDLS and CDR2 is YYNGEE in the germline V gene. In DNA, the CDR3 is TGTGCCAGCAGCCTCCGACAGGGGGCGGGAGCTGAAGCTTTCTTT. This encodes CASSLRQGAGAEAFF.

As concerns this clone: Different DNA sequences within this sample yield the same CDR3. The V and J genes are TRBV11-2 and TRBJ1-6, with 7 bases aligning to TRBD1. Germline CDR1 is SGHAT and CDR2 is FQNNGV. The CDR3 sequence is 15 residues long. V lost 0 bases to trimming and J lost 7 bases; unmatched junction nucleotides: 3. In nucleotides, the CDR3 is TGTGCCAGCAGCTTAGAAGGGACAGCCAATTCACCCCTCCACTTT. Translation: CASSLEGTANSPLHF. The variable domain in full, with the rest retrieved from reference TRBV11-2 and TRBJ1-6, is EAGVAQSPRYKIIEKRQSVAFWCNPISGHATLYWYQQILGQGPKLLIQFQNNGVVDDSQLPKDRFSAERLKGVDSTLKIQPAKLEDSAVYLCASSLEGTANSPLHFGNGTRLTVT.

The gene calls are TRBV11-3 and TRBJ2-7, with a tentative D call TRBD1 (6 bases). The V gene's germline CDR1 is SGHNT and CDR2 YENEEA. V lost 2 bases and J 5 bases, leaving 10 bases between the germline ends. CDR3 length equals 13 residues. The DNA of the CDR3 is TGTGCCAGCAGCTTAAGGGGGACGGACGAGCAGTACTTC. This encodes CASSLRGTDEQYF.

This clone was recorded many times. The chain joins TRBV2 to TRBJ2-1, with 9 bases that match TRBD2. V was pared by 6 bases and J by 7 bases, with 10 bases of the junction left unmatched. From germline, CDR1 is SNHLY and CDR2 FYNNEI. The CDR3 extends over 15 amino acids. In DNA, the CDR3 is TGTGCCAGCAGCGGACCGGGCGGGAGGGCGAATGAGCAGTTCTTC. It yields the protein CASSGPGGRANEQFF.

Remarks on this clone: The junction differs from germline at one of its ends, possibly a read error. The rearrangement joins TRBV27 to TRBJ1-3, with 8 bases lining up with TRBD1. The germline gives CDR1 MNHEY, CDR2 SMNVEV (reference sequence). The CDR3 contains 11 residues. CDR3 in amino acids: CATGAGNTIYF. CDR3 sequence (DNA): TGCGCGACAGGGGCGGGAAACACCATATATTTT.

The chain is built from TRBV7-9 and TRBJ2-3; weak D call: TRBD2 (5 bases). V was pared by 5 bases and J by 8 bases, with 14 bases between. CDR3 size: 13 residues. Germline CDR1 is SEHNR and CDR2 is FQNEAQ (reference sequence). The CDR3 sequence: CASSLNGLVTQYF. CDR3 in DNA: TGTGCCAGCAGCCTCAATGGACTCGTTACGCAGTATTTT.

The chain combines TRBV4-3 with TRBJ2-7; 10 nucleotides agree with TRBD2. With V trimmed by 1 base and J by 4 bases, 19 bases remained unmatched. The CDR3 has 20 residues. Germline CDR1 is LGHNA and CDR2 is YSLEER. The CDR3 loop reads CASSQGYARGRAGGLYEQYF. The DNA of the CDR3 is TGCGCCAGCAGCCAAGGGTACGCCAGGGGTCGAGCGGGAGGGCTATACGAGCAGTACTTC.

The chain recombines TRBV5-1 with TRBJ1-1; 10 nucleotides line up with TRBD1. Germline CDR1 reads SGHRS; CDR2 reads YFSETQ. The trim removed 4 bases at V and 1 base at J, leaving 1 base unmatched. The CDR3 sequence is 14 residues long. The CDR3 DNA follows: TGCGCCAGCAGCCGGGACAGGGGGAACACTGAAGCTTTCTTT. Encoded protein: CASSRDRGNTEAFF.

The V call is TRBV19, the J call TRBJ2-1, with 10 bases lining up with TRBD1. The germline gives CDR1 LNHDA, CDR2 SQIVND (reference sequence). The CDR3 runs 14 residues. V dropped 4 bases and J dropped 6; count of bases not matched to a gene: 3. The CDR3: CASSTGQGGNEQFF. In nucleotides, the CDR3 is TGTGCCAGTAGTACCGGACAGGGGGGCAATGAGCAGTTCTTC.

The rearrangement joins TRBV18 to TRBJ1-5, with 9 bases that match TRBD1. Germline trimming cut 1 base from V and 0 bases from J; bases unmatched to any gene: 7. The CDR3 is 18 amino acids. From germline, CDR1 is KGHSH and CDR2 LQKENI. The CDR3 sequence: CASSPRGQGLSSNQPQHF. The CDR3 nucleotides are TGTGCCAGCTCACCACGGGGACAGGGCCTGAGTAGCAATCAGCCCCAGCATTTT.

The chain is built from TRBV7-6 and TRBJ1-3, with a tentative D call TRBD1 (5 bases). This CDR3 contains 15 residues. Deletions cut 1 base from V and 1 base from J, with 8 bases between. Per the germline V gene, CDR1 is SGHVS and CDR2 is FNYEAQ. The CDR3 DNA is TGTGCCAGCAGCTTAGGCCAGGGATCTGGAAACACCATATATTTT. Its protein is CASSLGQGSGNTIYF.

The chain carries TRBV21-1 and TRBJ2-7; TRBD2, the table's D call, was not compared with the DNA. TRBV21-1 is flagged as a pseudogene. The CDR3 contains 11 residues. CDR3 loop: CASSNLYEQYF. The CDR3 bases are TGTGCCAGCAGCAACCTCTACGAGCAGTACTTC.

This chain links TRBV11-2 with TRBJ2-5; 10 nucleotides line up with TRBD1. CDR1 is SGHAT, CDR2 FQNNGV, per germline. Trimming removed 7 bases from V and 4 bases from J; junction bases left unmatched: 3. The CDR3 is made up of 13 amino acids. The CDR3 protein is CASTWTGGETQYF. For the CDR3, the DNA is TGTGCCAGCACCTGGACAGGGGGAGAGACCCAGTACTTC.

The rearrangement joins TRBV5-4 to TRBJ2-1; 16 nucleotides match TRBD2. Germline lookup yields CDR1 SGHNT and CDR2 YYREEE (reference sequence). The CDR3 has 18 amino acids. V shed 4 bases and J 5 bases; nucleotides not matched to a gene: 9. In nucleotides, the CDR3 is TGTGCCAGCAGCCTTCCGGGACTAGCGGGAGGGCCGAACAATGAGCAGTTCTTC. This codes for CASSLPGLAGGPNNEQFF.

V gene TRBV29-1 combines with J gene TRBJ2-7; weak D call: TRBD2 (6 bases). CDR1 is SQVTM, CDR2 ANQGSEA, per germline. The CDR3 has 14 amino acids. Trimming took 4 bases from V and 0 from J, leaving 13 bases between them. CDR3 region: CSVVGAGLSYEQYF. CDR3 nucleotides: TGCAGCGTTGTCGGTGCGGGACTCTCCTACGAGCAGTACTTC.

V and J are TRBV11-3 and TRBJ2-7; 9 bases are a match to TRBD2. With 1 base clipped from V and 2 bases from J, the junction kept 9 bases outside the gene matches. Looked up from germline, CDR1 is SGHNT and CDR2 is YENEEA. The CDR3 has 17 amino acids. The CDR3 nucleotides are TGTGCCAGCAGCTTAGCTTCTAGCGGGATTTCCCCCTACGAGCAGTACTTC. Amino acid sequence: CASSLASSGISPYEQYF.

J is TRBJ2-1 and V is TRBV9; 9 bases line up with TRBD2. This CDR3 spans 14 amino acids. V gave up 3 bases and J gave up 3 bases; unmatched junction bases: 1. Germline V CDR1 and CDR2: SGDLS, YYNGEE. The CDR3 nucleotides are TGTGCCAGCAGCGGGACTAGCGTCTACAATGAGCAGTTCTTC. This translates into CASSGTSVYNEQFF.

The V and J genes are TRBV6-5 and TRBJ1-5; possibly TRBD1 for D (6 bases). V gave up 2 bases and J gave up 4 bases, with 6 bases separating them. The CDR3 totals 13 residues. Germline lookup yields CDR1 MNHEY and CDR2 SVGAGI. The DNA of the CDR3 is TGTGCCAGCAGTTACCAGGGGAATCAGCCCCAGCATTTT. Protein: CASSYQGNQPQHF.

This clone has just one count. This chain links TRBV11-2 with TRBJ1-2; a weak D match, TRBD1 (6 bases). This CDR3 has 14 amino acids. CDR1 and CDR2 from the germline V gene are SGHAT and FQNNGV. Trimming pared 5 bases from V and 8 bases from J, leaving 18 bases between. The DNA of the CDR3 is TGTGCCAGCAGCCTAATACAGGGTTCGGGAGGCTACACCTTC. Amino acid sequence: CASSLIQGSGGYTF.

The chain couples TRBV6-5 to TRBJ1-2; unclear D gene. The CDR3 consists of 12 residues. CDR1 and CDR2 from the germline V gene are MNHEY and SVGAGI. Trimming took 5 bases from V and 4 from J, leaving 8 bases between them. CDR3 nucleotides: TGTGCCAGCAGTCCCGGTGTCTATGGCTACACCTTC. It is translated as CASSPGVYGYTF.

The V call is TRBV6-2 or TRBV6-3, the J call TRBJ2-1, with a possible D match to TRBD1 (8 bases). The CDR3 covers 18 residues. Germline V gene lookup returns CDR1 MNHEY and CDR2 SVGEGT. The V end was cut by 6 bases, the J end by 7 bases, with 28 bases between. In DNA, the CDR3 is TGTGCCAGCAGCCCCGGGACAGGAGTGGTCGGGGGGATTAATGAGCAGTTCTTC. It codes for CASSPGTGVVGGINEQFF.

The chain uses TRBV9 and TRBJ2-7, with 9 nucleotides matching TRBD2. Germline values: CDR1 SGDLS, CDR2 YYNGEE. V lost 5 bases, J lost 4 bases, and 10 bases stayed unmatched. The CDR3 has 15 amino acids. This chain's CDR3 is CASSGGGGRGYEQYF. In nucleotides, the CDR3 is TGTGCCAGCAGTGGGGGAGGCGGGAGGGGATACGAGCAGTACTTC.